These 6 T cell receptor beta chains were sequenced from one sample in a study of shared clonotypes between healthy human individuals. Data came from immunoSEQ multiplex PCR; TCRdb stores just in-frame clones and leaves some out. The sample records approximately 2.3 million clones, 85% to 95% being singletons. The sequencing input was naive CD4+ T cells from PBMCs. Subset here: CD45RA+ positively selected. The receptors stem from a man aged 18 to 30 in good health. Some clones in this sample may be carry-over from other donors' samples.

This clone has only one observation. This chain uses TRBV4-1 with TRBJ2-1; possible D gene TRBD2, 6 bases. With 4 bases removed from V and 8 bases from J, the gap between germline ends came to 15 bases. Germline V gives CDR1 MGHRA, CDR2 YSYEKL. This CDR3 is 14 amino acids long. CDR3 in amino acids: CASSRGTSSDEQFF. The CDR3 DNA reads TGCGCCAGCAGCCGAGGCACTAGCAGCGATGAGCAGTTCTTC.

The chain joins TRBV27 to TRBJ2-7; 9 bases match TRBD1. In germline, CDR1 is MNHEY, CDR2 SMNVEV (reference sequence). The CDR3 has 15 amino acids. V shed 5 bases and J 2 bases; nucleotides not matched to a gene: 7. CDR3 loop: CASSQYRGQAYEQYF. CDR3 sequence (DNA): TGTGCCAGCAGTCAATACAGGGGGCAGGCCTACGAGCAGTACTTC.

The rearrangement joins TRBV28 to TRBJ1-5; 7 bases align to TRBD1. Per germline, CDR1 MDHEN and CDR2 SYDVKM. The V segment lost 1 base and the J segment 2 bases; nucleotides outside the gene matches: 2. The CDR3 runs to 15 residues. The CDR3 DNA reads as TGTGCCAGCAGTTTATCGGGGACAGGCAATCAGCCCCAGCATTTT. The encoded protein is CASSLSGTGNQPQHF.

The rearrangement joins TRBV19 to TRBJ1-1; 9 positions agree with TRBD1. The ends lost 7 bases at V and 10 bases at J; junction bases unmatched: 7. Germline V gene sequence: CDR1 LNHDA, CDR2 SQIVND (reference sequence). The CDR3 totals 12 residues. The CDR3 spells CASTMTGGRAFF. CDR3 nucleotide sequence: TGTGCCAGTACCATGACAGGGGGTCGAGCTTTCTTT.

This rearrangement joins TRBV6-1 to TRBJ1-4; D unclear. Trimming took off 2 bases at V and 10 bases at J, with 14 bases between the two ends. The CDR3 spans 14 residues. Germline V gene data show CDR1 as MNHNS and CDR2 as SASEGT. The CDR3 bases are TGTGCCAGCAGTGAATATTGGGGTGTGGGAAAACTGTTTTTT. Translated, it gives CASSEYWGVGKLFF.

As for this clone: The sample carries other DNA sequences with the same CDR3. This chain uses TRBV28 with TRBJ1-3; D uncertain. V dropped 5 bases and J dropped 4 bases, with 9 bases sitting between them. The CDR3 length is 13 residues. CDR1 and CDR2 (germline): MDHEN, SYDVKM. CDR3 amino acids: CASSPFSGNTIYF. CDR3 nucleotides: TGTGCCAGCAGTCCCTTCTCGGGAAACACCATATATTTT.